The 2 T cell receptor beta chains below come from one sample, sequenced in a study of tumor and adjacent non-tumor tissue in lung cancer. TCRbeta libraries were built with three rounds of nested PCR, modified from ARM-PCR. A single record per CDR3 protein comes from TCRdb applying MiXCR to the multiplex PCR reads. The sample records more than 55,000 distinct CDR3 sequences, about 77% being singletons. The template was RNA from unsorted bulk tissue. More than 3 cm separated this lung sample from the edge of the tumor. Sample: distant non-tumor lung tissue. The receptor source for this set is a man aged 60 to 69 with non-small cell lung cancer.

As for this clonotype: A much larger clone lies a single base off, so this may be a read error. The rearrangement uses TRBV11-2 and TRBJ2-7, with TRBD2 matching over 7 bases. Germline values: CDR1 SGHAT, CDR2 FQNNGV. The CDR3 has 12 amino acids. The CDR3 here is CASSLSSGELYF. CDR3 coding DNA: TGTGCCAGCAGCTTAAGCAGCGGGGAGCTGTACTTC.

The sample holds one count of this clonotype. A read error is possible here, since a much larger clone lies one base away. The V and J genes are TRBV20-1 and TRBJ2-1; 8 nucleotides line up with TRBD2. With V trimmed by 5 bases and J by 6 bases, 6 bases remained unmatched. The CDR3 has 13 amino acids. The germline V gene encodes CDR1 DFQATT and CDR2 SNEGSKA (reference sequence). The CDR3 is CSAGSLAGNEQFF. CDR3 in DNA: TGCAGTGCTGGGAGCCTAGCGGGCAATGAGCAGTTCTTC.